The source of this T cell receptor (beta chain) is a study of OX40 agonist ivuxolimab in advanced cancers. Study-wide results and caveats: Individuals who were partial responders at 0.1-3.0 mg/kg had clonal expansion that ranked among the lowest.

Repertoires were generated with immunoSEQ multiplex PCR, while TCRdb's copy carries only in-frame clones and drops some. The sample lists approximately 89,000 clones, over 75% occurring once. Per germline, CDR1 SGHAT and CDR2 FQNNGV. This CDR3 has 15 amino acids. As concerns this clone: As yet, its antigen is unknown.

The source of this sequence is an adult with an advanced solid tumor such as melanoma, head and neck, liver or kidney cancer. The material was CD4+ or CD8+ T cells sorted from blood, obtained in a trial of the OX40 agonist ivuxolimab. The chain is built from TRBV11-2 and TRBJ2-5; 13 bases agree with TRBD2. The J call may be incorrect, as the DNA end agrees better with TRBJ2-7. The CDR3 region is CASSSGTSGTYEQYF. As DNA, the CDR3 is TGTGCCAGCAGTTCAGGGACTAGCGGGACCTACGAGCAGTACTTC.